Following are 6 T cell receptor beta chains from one sample sequenced in a study of shared clonotypes between healthy human individuals. TCRdb keeps only in-frame clones here, not all; method: immunoSEQ multiplex PCR. The sample lists 2 million to 2.5 million clones, 95% occurring once. The specimen was naive CD4+ T cells sorted from blood. As for subset: CD45RA+ positively selected. These receptors all come from a man aged 18 to 29 in good health.

The rearrangement links TRBV5-4 to TRBJ2-7; D may be TRBD2 (5 bases). Trimming removed 4 bases at V and 3 bases at J, with 11 bases between. Germline lookup yields CDR1 SGHNT and CDR2 YYREEE (reference sequence). There are 13 residues in the CDR3. The chain's CDR3 is CASSVQAGYEQYF. The CDR3 coding sequence is TGTGCCAGCAGCGTCCAGGCGGGCTACGAGCAGTACTTC.

The rearrangement uses TRBV4-3 and TRBJ2-3; 7 bases are shared with TRBD2. Germline trimming cut 1 base from V and 3 bases from J; bases unmatched to any gene: 4. The CDR3 is 15 residues long. Looked up from germline, CDR1 is LGHNA and CDR2 is YSLEER. The CDR3 DNA follows: TGCGCCAGCAGCCAAGCTGCGGGGGTAACAGATACGCAGTATTTT. Translating it yields CASSQAAGVTDTQYF.

V gene TRBV11-2 combines with J gene TRBJ2-5, with TRBD2 matching over 11 bases. Trimming cost V 5 bases and J 5 bases; bases outside gene matches: 13. The CDR3 covers 17 residues. Germline V gene sequence: CDR1 SGHAT, CDR2 FQNNGV. The CDR3: CASSRSIAGGPSETQYF. The CDR3 DNA sequence: TGTGCCAGCAGCCGCAGTATAGCGGGAGGGCCCTCGGAGACCCAGTACTTC.

Details on this clone: Other DNA sequences in the same sample also yield this CDR3. The J gene is TRBJ1-6, the V gene TRBV28; D gene unclear. The CDR3 is 12 amino acids. V was shortened by 3 bases and J by 9 bases, with 6 bases between the two germline ends. Looked up from germline, CDR1 is MDHEN and CDR2 is SYDVKM. CDR3 in DNA: TGTGCCAGCAGTTTCGCTGGTTCACCCCTCCACTTT. Protein product: CASSFAGSPLHF.

The V and J genes are TRBV7-2 and TRBJ2-5, with 9 bases identical to TRBD2. There are 15 residues in the CDR3. J was trimmed by 0 bases and V by 5 bases; bases with no gene match: 4. CDR1 and CDR2 from the germline V gene are SGHTA and FQGNSA. This chain's CDR3 is CASSRLAAYQETQYF. Here the CDR3 DNA reads TGTGCCAGCAGCCGACTAGCGGCGTACCAAGAGACCCAGTACTTC.

This chain connects TRBV28 to TRBJ2-5; no clear D. The germline gives CDR1 MDHEN, CDR2 SYDVKM. Trimming stripped 7 bases from V and 5 bases from J, with 8 bases between. CDR3 length: 11 amino acids. The CDR3 DNA sequence: TGTGCCAGCACGAACCGGGAGACCCAGTACTTC. Amino acids: CASTNRETQYF.